The present entry profiles one T cell receptor (beta chain) with its context. This entry is derived from a study of blood T cell repertoires in COVID-19. Study information: From the United States, Italy and Spain came samples of acute and convalescent COVID-19. T cells, B-cell-depleted T cells, or PBMCs provided the cDNA or gDNA that served as material.

Per the original methods: Cell counts per sample came from amplifying reference gene primers. Measured with immunoSEQ multiplex PCR; TCRdb has only the in-frame clones, and not every one. The DNA gave D and trimming, while V, J and clone size come from that table. The sample contains 9,500 to 15,000 clones, more than 75% of which appear only once. CDR3 size: 16 residues. Germline lookup yields CDR1 KGHSH and CDR2 LQKENI. Trimming stripped 3 bases from V and 4 bases from J, with 18 bases between. The chain is built from TRBV18 and TRBJ2-5; TRBD2 might be the D (7 bases). The sample taken for sequencing was peripheral blood. The sequence derives from a man aged 65-85 years with active COVID-19. The CDR3 DNA reads TGTGCCAGCTCACCCCCCAACGCAGGGGAGGGAGAGACCCAGTACTTC. Encoded protein: CASSPPNAGEGETQYF.